Presented here are 25 T cell receptor beta chains from one specimen sequenced in a study of cytomegalovirus exposure and HLA in healthy donors. Data came from immunoSEQ multiplex PCR; TCRdb stores just in-frame clones and leaves some out. The table records 150,000 to 180,000 clones, 70% to 90% of them present only once. The specimen sequenced was PBMCs. All receptors come from a human donor in good health.

The chain is built from TRBV5-1 and TRBJ2-2, with TRBD1 identical over 8 bases. The CDR3 is made up of 15 amino acids. CDR1 and CDR2 from the germline V gene are SGHRS and YFSETQ. The ends lost 5 bases at V and 4 bases at J; junction bases unmatched: 7. The CDR3 spells CASSRQGSGTGELFF. The DNA for the CDR3 is TGCGCCAGCAGTCGACAGGGGTCGGGCACCGGGGAGCTGTTTTTT.

The chain uses TRBV7-9 and TRBJ2-1; D is unclear. V was clipped by 5 bases and J by 3 bases, with 14 bases between them. Germline lookup yields CDR1 SEHNR and CDR2 FQNEAQ (reference sequence). This CDR3 has 15 amino acids. DNA of the CDR3: TGTGCCAGCAGCCCACCCGAGCTCAACTACAATGAGCAGTTCTTC. Its translation: CASSPPELNYNEQFF.

The J gene is TRBJ2-1, the V gene TRBV7-3, with 9 positions matching TRBD2. Germline V gene lookup returns CDR1 SGHTA and CDR2 FQGTGA. J gave up 2 bases and V 5 bases, and 7 bases lay outside the gene matches. This CDR3 region has 16 residues. The CDR3 nucleotides are TGTGCCAGCAGCACCACCTTAGCGGGGGCCTACAATGAGCAGTTCTTC. Its protein product is CASSTTLAGAYNEQFF.

J is TRBJ2-1 and V is TRBV5-1, with TRBD1 identical over 8 bases. The length of the CDR3 is 14 residues. The germline CDR1 and CDR2 sequences are SGHRS and YFSETQ. Losses at the gene ends were 4 bases for V and 4 bases for J; bases not matched to a gene: 4. As DNA, the CDR3 is TGCGCCAGCAGCGCGGGACAGGTATACAATGAGCAGTTCTTC. This encodes CASSAGQVYNEQFF. Filled out from reference TRBV5-1 and TRBJ2-1, the complete variable domain reads KAGVTQTPRYLIKTRGQQVTLSCSPISGHRSVSWYQQTPGQGLQFLFEYFSETQRNKGNFPGRFSGRQFSNSRSEMNVSTLELGDSALYLCASSAGQVYNEQFFGPGTRLTVL.

The chain links TRBV10-2 to TRBJ2-3; 9 positions agree with TRBD2. Germline loops: CDR1 WSHSY, CDR2 SAAADI. Trimming at V came to 0 bases and at J to 3 bases, leaving 4 bases not matched to a gene. The CDR3 is made up of 16 amino acids. The CDR3 protein is CASSESDSGSTDTQYF. The CDR3, as DNA: TGCGCCAGCAGTGAGTCGGATAGCGGGAGTACAGATACGCAGTATTTT.

The genes are TRBV11-2 and TRBJ1-1; D might be TRBD1 (6 bases). The CDR3 contains 18 residues. Germline V lookup: CDR1 SGHAT, CDR2 FQNNGV. V shed 4 bases and J shed 0 bases, with 21 bases lying between them. The CDR3 reads CASSSSTGWGKMNTEAFF. The CDR3 DNA is TGTGCCAGCAGCTCGTCTACAGGGTGGGGGAAAATGAACACTGAAGCTTTCTTT.

There are a few counts of this clone. V and J are TRBV6-5 and TRBJ2-5, with D perhaps TRBD2 (6 bases). Germline V gives CDR1 MNHEY, CDR2 SVGAGI. The V and J ends lost 7 bases and 2 bases respectively, with 11 bases between them. The CDR3 consists of 13 residues. CDR3 coding DNA: TGTGCCAGCACCCGGGGGACTCAAGAGACCCAGTACTTC. This translates into CASTRGTQETQYF.

The chain is built from TRBV2 and TRBJ2-2, with 8 bases matching TRBD2. The CDR3 contains 14 residues. Germline V gene sequence: CDR1 SNHLY, CDR2 FYNNEI. V shed 4 bases and J 6 bases; nucleotides not matched to a gene: 4. The CDR3, as DNA: TGTGCCAGCAGTGTGAAACTAGCGGCCGGGGAGCTGTTTTTT. Translated: CASSVKLAAGELFF.

This rearrangement joins TRBV6-1 to TRBJ1-5, with 9 bases that match TRBD1. CDR1 and CDR2 from the germline V gene are MNHNS and SASEGT. V lost 5 bases to trimming and J lost 7 bases; unmatched junction nucleotides: 3. The CDR3 totals 13 residues. Here the CDR3 reads CASSPTGGQPQHF. CDR3 DNA: TGTGCCAGCAGTCCGACAGGGGGACAGCCCCAGCATTTT.

This chain's CDR3 is CASEGVLSSYNEQFF. CDR3 coding DNA: TGTGCCAGTGAGGGTGTCCTAAGCTCCTACAATGAGCAGTTCTTC. The chain employs TRBV6-1 and TRBJ2-1; tentative D call: TRBD2 (5 bases). This CDR3 is built from 15 residues. The germline CDR1 and CDR2 sequences are MNHNS and SASEGT. Trimming shortened V by 9 bases and J by 0 bases, and 15 bases separated the two germline ends.

V usage is TRBV4-3 and J usage is TRBJ1-2, with 9 bases aligning to TRBD1. Germline CDR1 reads LGHNA; CDR2 reads YSLEER. CDR3 length: 13 residues. V trimming: 4 bases; J trimming: 4 bases; junction bases outside the gene matches: 1. Here the CDR3 DNA reads TGCGCCAGCAGCCCGGGACAGGGCTATGGCTACACCTTC. Its translation: CASSPGQGYGYTF.

The rearrangement joins TRBV2 to TRBJ1-5, with a tentative D call TRBD1 (5 bases). Trimming pared 8 bases from V and 2 bases from J, leaving 10 bases between. Looked up from germline, CDR1 is SNHLY and CDR2 is FYNNEI. CDR3 length equals 13 residues. This CDR3 reads CASEPGGNQPQHF. CDR3 sequence (DNA): TGTGCCAGCGAACCGGGGGGCAATCAGCCCCAGCATTTT. The full variable domain, its missing parts supplied by reference TRBV2 and TRBJ1-5, is EPEVTQTPSHQVTQMGQEVILRCVPISNHLYFYWYRQILGQKVEFLVSFYNNEISEKSEIFDDQFSVERPDGSNFTLKIRSTKLEDSAMYFCASEPGGNQPQHFGDGTRLSIL.

The chain links TRBV25-1 to TRBJ2-3; no clear D gene. Per the germline V gene, CDR1 is MGHDK and CDR2 is SYGVNS. V was trimmed by 7 bases and J by 1 base, leaving 6 bases between them. The CDR3 has 12 residues. The CDR3 DNA follows: TGTGCCAGCACGCAGGGCACAGATACGCAGTATTTT. This gives the protein CASTQGTDTQYF.

V is TRBV9 and J is TRBJ2-3, with TRBD2 matching 7 bases. This CDR3 has 20 residues. Germline loops: CDR1 SGDLS, CDR2 YYNGEE. Trimming removed 0 bases from V and 0 bases from J; junction bases left unmatched: 16. The CDR3 loop is CASSVGKWRSGVFSTDTQYF. DNA for the CDR3: TGTGCCAGCAGCGTAGGCAAATGGCGGAGCGGGGTATTTAGCACAGATACGCAGTATTTT.

This clone is a singleton in its sample. The rearrangement links TRBV19 to TRBJ1-2, with TRBD1 matching 7 bases. CDR1 LNHDA and CDR2 SQIVND come from the germline V gene (reference sequence). This CDR3 comprises 15 residues. J lost 2 bases, V lost 3 bases, and 6 bases had no gene match. CDR3 in amino acids: CASSILTGRNYGYTF. CDR3 sequence (DNA): TGTGCCAGTAGTATCCTGACAGGGCGAAACTATGGCTACACCTTC.

This clone was seen only once. The chain links TRBV28 to TRBJ1-1, with D tentatively TRBD1 (5 bases). Germline V CDR1 and CDR2: MDHEN, SYDVKM. V was pared by 4 bases and J by 5 bases, with 17 bases between. The CDR3 is 15 amino acids. CDR3 DNA: TGTGCCAGCAGTTCCCGCCGGGGGGGGTATACTGAAGCTTTCTTT. Amino acid sequence: CASSSRRGGYTEAFF.

This clone occurred once. This rearrangement joins TRBV7-8 to TRBJ2-1; tentative D call: TRBD2 (6 bases). This CDR3 is built from 13 residues. V lost 8 bases and J lost 8, with 16 bases in between. CDR1 is SGHVS, CDR2 FQNEAQ, per germline. The CDR3 reads CASSGGVGYEQFF. Written as DNA, the CDR3 is TGTGCCAGCTCAGGAGGGGTCGGGTATGAGCAGTTCTTC.

The chain carries TRBV15 and TRBJ1-1, with 9 bases aligning to TRBD1. J gave up 6 bases and V 3 bases, and 8 bases lay outside the gene matches. The CDR3 runs 15 residues. The germline V gene has CDR1 LNHNV and CDR2 YYDKDF (reference sequence). CDR3 amino acids: CATSSRDRVAAEAFF. The CDR3 DNA reads TGTGCCACCAGCAGCCGGGACAGGGTGGCTGCTGAAGCTTTCTTT.

The count of this clone is one. The J gene is TRBJ2-7, the V gene TRBV27, with 7 bases aligning to TRBD1. Looked up from germline, CDR1 is MNHEY and CDR2 is SMNVEV (reference sequence). V was pared by 6 bases and J by 3 bases, with 11 bases of the junction left unmatched. The CDR3 is 15 amino acids. The CDR3 loop is CASRKGAPYSYEQYF. The CDR3 DNA follows: TGTGCCAGCAGAAAGGGGGCCCCCTACAGCTACGAGCAGTACTTC.

The genes are TRBV29-1 and TRBJ1-1, with D tentatively TRBD1 (6 bases). This CDR3 has 14 amino acids. V was shortened by 7 bases and J by 1 base, with 16 bases between the two germline ends. Germline V gene sequence: CDR1 SQVTM, CDR2 ANQGSEA. The CDR3 region has the DNA TGCAGCGGTGGGGGGGGACACGAGAACACTGAAGCTTTCTTT. Translation gives CSGGGGHENTEAFF.

This clone was detected a few times. V and J are TRBV18 and TRBJ1-2; TRBD1 aligns across 9 bases. Germline-derived CDR1 and CDR2 are KGHSH and LQKENI. CDR3 size: 15 residues. Trimming at V came to 4 bases and at J to 3 bases, leaving 6 bases not matched to a gene. CDR3 in DNA: TGTGCCAGCTCACTAGGGACAGGGACCGACTATGGCTACACCTTC. Its translation: CASSLGTGTDYGYTF. Full variable domain (remainder filled in from reference TRBV18 and TRBJ1-2): NAGVMQNPRHLVRRRGQEARLRCSPMKGHSHVYWYRQLPEEGLKFMVYLQKENIIDESGMPKERFSAEFPKEGPSILRIQQVVRGDSAAYFCASSLGTGTDYGYTFGSGTRLTVV.

The gene calls are TRBV6-1 and TRBJ2-2; D not certain. Germline V CDR1 and CDR2: MNHNS, SASEGT. Trimming removed 4 bases at V and 1 base at J, with 7 bases between. This CDR3 is 14 amino acids long. CDR3: CASSVTWNTGELFF. As DNA, the CDR3 is TGTGCCAGCAGTGTGACTTGGAACACCGGGGAGCTGTTTTTT.

V usage is TRBV6-5 and J usage is TRBJ1-5, with a weak D call TRBD1 (5 bases). Germline V gene lookup returns CDR1 MNHEY and CDR2 SVGAGI. This CDR3 comprises 14 residues. V was shortened by 6 bases and J by 1 base, with 10 bases between the two germline ends. CDR3 in DNA: TGTGCCAGCAGGGAAGGGGCGAGCAATCAGCCCCAGCATTTT. Amino acids: CASREGASNQPQHF.

In this sample, this clone turned up once. The chain is built from TRBV27 and TRBJ2-1; 12 nucleotides align to TRBD2. The trim removed 4 bases at V and 4 bases at J, leaving 2 bases unmatched. The germline V gene has CDR1 MNHEY and CDR2 SMNVEV (reference sequence). The CDR3 is made up of 15 amino acids. The CDR3 reads CASSWTSGTYNEQFF. The DNA for the CDR3 is TGTGCCAGCAGTTGGACTAGCGGGACATACAATGAGCAGTTCTTC.

Concerning this clone itself: Sequence at one end of the junction differs from germline and may be a read error. This sequence joins TRBV10-3 and TRBJ2-7, with a tentative D call TRBD1 (6 bases). The CDR3 has 15 residues. Germline V CDR1 and CDR2: ENHRY, SYGVKD. CDR3 region: CAIRESGDDTYEQYF. CDR3 coding DNA: TGTGCCATCAGGGAGTCAGGGGATGATACCTACGAGCAGTACTTC.